These 27 T cell receptor beta chains originate from one sample sequenced in a study of Ad26.COV2.S vaccination and SARS-CoV-2 variants. Measured with immunoSEQ multiplex PCR; TCRdb has only the in-frame clones, and not every one. This sample has roughly 420,000 clones, with roughly 89% found just once. Treatment given: about 20 received Ad26.COV2.S at low or high dose, single or two shots; 5 received placebo; per-sample allocation not given. Sampling took place 63 days after the first vaccine or placebo injection. The sequencing here drew on peripheral blood, taken in a trial of Ad26.COV2.S vaccine versus placebo. The receptors were gathered from a person aged 18-65 years who received the Ad26.COV2.S COVID-19 vaccine or a placebo.

The chain employs TRBV18 and TRBJ1-2; D is perhaps TRBD1 (5 bases). The CDR3 has 15 amino acids. The germline V gene encodes CDR1 KGHSH and CDR2 LQKENI. V was cut by 2 bases and J by 5 bases, with 15 bases left in between. CDR3 sequence reads: CASSPASGGWYGYTF. DNA of the CDR3: TGTGCCAGCTCACCAGCCTCGGGGGGATGGTATGGCTACACCTTC.

The rearrangement joins TRBV18 to TRBJ1-2, with 10 bases lining up with TRBD1. Germline trimming cut 6 bases from V and 6 bases from J; bases unmatched to any gene: 4. CDR1 KGHSH and CDR2 LQKENI come from the germline V gene. This CDR3 comprises 13 residues. DNA of the CDR3: TGTGCCAGCTCGTACGGACAGGGGGATGGCTACACCTTC. Encoded protein: CASSYGQGDGYTF.

This clone has a single count. The V gene is TRBV11-2, the J gene TRBJ2-3; D possibly corresponds to TRBD1 (6 bases). The V end lost 4 bases, the J end lost 1 base, and 15 bases lay between the germline ends. The CDR3 has 16 amino acids. Germline loops: CDR1 SGHAT, CDR2 FQNNGV. CDR3: CASSSRANRGTDTQYF. CDR3 DNA: TGTGCCAGCAGCTCGCGGGCCAACAGGGGCACAGATACGCAGTATTTT.

The V gene is TRBV11-3, the J gene TRBJ2-3, with D possibly being TRBD2 (6 bases). The CDR3 is 14 residues long. V was trimmed by 7 bases and J by 4 bases, leaving 15 bases between them. The germline V gene has CDR1 SGHNT and CDR2 YENEEA. CDR3 region: CASKIAEGSDTQYF. In nucleotides, the CDR3 is TGTGCCAGCAAGATAGCGGAGGGCTCAGATACGCAGTATTTT.

Only one count was recorded for this clone. The rearrangement joins TRBV5-5 to TRBJ2-5; D is unresolved. The length of the CDR3 is 15 residues. The germline gives CDR1 SGHKS, CDR2 YYEKEE (reference sequence). Trimming shortened V by 0 bases and J by 4 bases, and 13 bases separated the two germline ends. The CDR3 here is CASSLGVRAGETQYF. In DNA form, the CDR3 reads TGTGCCAGCAGCTTGGGTGTTAGGGCAGGAGAGACCCAGTACTTC.

V is TRBV2 and J is TRBJ1-2; 9 positions agree with TRBD1. The CDR3 length is 14 residues. Per the germline V gene, CDR1 is SNHLY and CDR2 is FYNNEI. J lost 2 bases, V lost 6 bases, and 4 bases had no gene match. The CDR3 DNA is TGTGCCAGCAGGGGGGGGACAGGGAACTATGGCTACACCTTC. Translating gives CASRGGTGNYGYTF.

Details on this clone: At the DNA level, this CDR3 is encoded by other sequences in the same sample as well. The genes are TRBV2 and TRBJ1-2; the D is unclear. Looked up from germline, CDR1 is SNHLY and CDR2 is FYNNEI. The CDR3 totals 15 residues. V was cut by 0 bases and J by 0 bases, with 8 bases left in between. Here the CDR3 reads CASSEAGRANYGYTF. As DNA, the CDR3 is TGTGCCAGCAGTGAAGCCGGACGGGCTAACTATGGCTACACCTTC.

A single count supports this clone. The chain carries TRBV3-1 (or the pseudogene TRBV3-2) and TRBJ2-3; D uncertain. The CDR3 extends over 11 amino acids. Germline V gene sequence: CDR1 LGHDT, CDR2 YNNKEL (reference sequence). Deletions cut 4 bases from V and 5 bases from J, with 4 bases between. CDR3 sequence reads: CASSRRDTQYF. The CDR3 nucleotides read TGTGCCAGCAGCCGGAGAGATACGCAGTATTTT.

This clone was recorded only once. The chain uses TRBV11-2 and TRBJ1-6; D not certain. The germline gives CDR1 SGHAT, CDR2 FQNNGV. V shed 3 bases and J shed 8 bases, with 8 bases lying between them. The CDR3 contains 13 residues. CDR3 DNA: TGTGCCAGCAGCTTTGACCCTTATTCACCCCTCCACTTT. Its translation is CASSFDPYSPLHF.

This sequence joins TRBV6-6 and TRBJ1-6; maybe TRBD1 (5 bases). Germline V gene sequence: CDR1 MNHNY, CDR2 SVGAGI (reference sequence). Trimming removed 2 bases at V and 9 bases at J, with 8 bases between. The CDR3 covers 13 residues. The CDR3 loop is CASSYDSTSPLHF. CDR3 in DNA: TGTGCCAGCAGTTACGACAGTACTTCACCCCTCCACTTT.

The chain recombines TRBV27 with TRBJ1-2; 9 positions match TRBD1. Germline-derived CDR1 and CDR2 are MNHEY and SMNVEV (reference sequence). This CDR3 is 13 amino acids long. The V and J ends lost 7 bases and 6 bases, in that order; junction bases with no gene match: 6. The CDR3 nucleotides read TGTGCCAGCACCTCACAGGGGGCGGATGGCTACACCTTC. It encodes CASTSQGADGYTF.

V and J are TRBV4-1 and TRBJ2-7, with D unresolved. V lost 0 bases and J 3 bases, leaving 9 bases between the germline ends. CDR3 length: 14 residues. Germline V lookup: CDR1 MGHRA, CDR2 YSYEKL. The CDR3 protein is CASSQDLRDYEQYF. The CDR3 DNA is TGCGCCAGCAGCCAAGATCTCAGAGACTACGAGCAGTACTTC.

This clone has just a few counts. An end of the junction differs from the germline gene, which may be a read error. CDR3 sequence: CASSPRHDTTDTQYF. The CDR3, as DNA: TGTGCTAGCAGCCCAAGACACGACACCACAGATACGCAGTATTTT. The rearrangement joins TRBV7-7 to TRBJ2-3; D is unresolved. CDR1 and CDR2 from the germline V gene are SSHAT and FNYEAQ (reference sequence). CDR3 length: 15 residues. The full variable domain, rest sourced from reference TRBV7-7 and TRBJ2-3, is GAGVSQSPRYKVTKRGQDVTLRCDPISSHATLYWYQQALGQGPEFLTYFNYEAQPDKSGLPSDRFSAERPEGSISTLTIQRTEQRDSAMYRCASSPRHDTTDTQYFGPGTRLTVL.

CDR3 amino acids: CASTPPGQGNTEAFF. CDR3 DNA sequence: TGTGCCAGCACCCCCCCCGGACAGGGGAACACTGAAGCTTTCTTT. This sequence joins TRBV6-5 and TRBJ1-1; 8 bases fit TRBD1. Losses at the gene ends were 7 bases for V and 1 base for J; bases not matched to a gene: 8. The CDR3 spans 15 residues. Looked up from germline, CDR1 is MNHEY and CDR2 is SVGAGI.

The rearrangement links TRBV14 to TRBJ1-1; D is unclear. Per the germline V gene, CDR1 is SGHDN and CDR2 is FVKESK. The ends were cut back, 5 bases at V and 8 bases at J, with 18 bases in the middle. The CDR3 is made up of 14 amino acids. Written as DNA, the CDR3 is TGTGCCAGCAGCGCGGACTCCCTCAATCTGGAAGCTTTCTTT. Its translation: CASSADSLNLEAFF.

The chain links TRBV7-9 to TRBJ2-3; a possible D gene is TRBD1 (5 bases). Germline V gene data show CDR1 as SEHNR and CDR2 as FQNEAQ (reference sequence). CDR3 size: 13 residues. The germline V and J ends were trimmed by 4 bases and 3 bases, with 8 bases remaining between them. CDR3 coding DNA: TGTGCCAGCAGCTGGCGACAGACAGATACGCAGTATTTT. It specifies CASSWRQTDTQYF. The full variable domain, with the rest looked up from reference TRBV7-9 and TRBJ2-3, is DTGVSQNPRHKITKRGQNVTFRCDPISEHNRLYWYRQTLGQGPEFLTYFQNEAQLEKSRLLSDRFSAERPKGSFSTLEIQRTEQGDSAMYLCASSWRQTDTQYFGPGTRLTVL.

The chain couples TRBV19 to TRBJ1-5, with D tentatively TRBD1 (5 bases). CDR3 size: 13 residues. The germline V and J ends were trimmed by 7 bases and 8 bases, with 15 bases remaining between them. Germline lookup yields CDR1 LNHDA and CDR2 SQIVND (reference sequence). CDR3 region: CASNWGLLEPQHF. The CDR3 DNA is TGTGCCAGTAACTGGGGGTTGTTGGAGCCCCAGCATTTT.

V is TRBV19 and J is TRBJ2-3; D might be TRBD2 (6 bases). The CDR3 spans 16 residues. Trimming took 1 base from V and 2 from J, leaving 13 bases between them. Germline loops: CDR1 LNHDA, CDR2 SQIVND (reference sequence). The CDR3: CASSIVGGSYTDTQYF. The CDR3, as DNA: TGTGCCAGTAGTATAGTCGGGGGTTCTTACACAGATACGCAGTATTTT.

The CDR3 region is CAISETGRDRGNYEQYF. The CDR3, as DNA: TGTGCCATCAGTGAGACAGGCCGGGACAGGGGTAACTACGAGCAGTACTTC. V usage is TRBV10-3 and J usage is TRBJ2-7, with 10 bases matching TRBD1. V gave up 2 bases and J gave up 3 bases; unmatched junction bases: 10. CDR3 length: 17 amino acids. Germline values: CDR1 ENHRY, CDR2 SYGVKD.

The chain carries TRBV5-4 and TRBJ2-1; 7 nucleotides match TRBD2. Germline V gives CDR1 SGHNT, CDR2 YYREEE (reference sequence). This CDR3 spans 16 amino acids. The V gene end was trimmed by 3 bases and the J gene end by 8 bases; junction bases not matched to a gene: 14. In DNA form, the CDR3 reads TGTGCCAGCAGCTCGGGAGGTAGCGCCACGGTGGATGAGCAGTTCTTC. Translation: CASSSGGSATVDEQFF.

The rearrangement uses TRBV15 and TRBJ1-1; D is undetermined. This CDR3 is built from 15 residues. The V and J ends lost 1 base and 4 bases respectively, with 13 bases between them. From germline, CDR1 is LNHNV and CDR2 YYDKDF (reference sequence). The CDR3 reads CATSRGSVMSTEAFF. CDR3 sequence (DNA): TGTGCCACCAGCAGAGGGAGCGTTATGTCCACTGAAGCTTTCTTT. Drawing the rest from reference TRBV15 and TRBJ1-1, the complete variable domain is DAMVIQNPRYQVTQFGKPVTLSCSQTLNHNVMYWYQQKSSQAPKLLFHYYDKDFNNEADTPDNFQSRRPNTSFCFLDIRSPGLGDTAMYLCATSRGSVMSTEAFFGQGTRLTVV.

The rearrangement uses TRBV29-1 and TRBJ1-2; possible D gene TRBD1, 6 bases. The CDR3 runs to 14 residues. The V end was cut by 3 bases, the J end by 10 bases, with 21 bases between. CDR1 SQVTM and CDR2 ANQGSEA come from the germline V gene. CDR3 in DNA: TGCAGCGTTGAGAAGGACAGCCCGCCGTCAGTCTACACCTTC. It is translated as CSVEKDSPPSVYTF.

The rearrangement uses TRBV28 and TRBJ1-4, with no clear D. Looked up from germline, CDR1 is MDHEN and CDR2 is SYDVKM. Trimming cost V 6 bases and J 0 bases, with 8 bases left between them. This CDR3 comprises 14 residues. Here the CDR3 DNA reads TGTGCCAGCAGCCGGGTCCCAACTAATGAAAAACTGTTTTTT. Protein product: CASSRVPTNEKLFF.

The rearrangement uses TRBV5-1 and TRBJ2-3, with 13 bases identical to TRBD2. Trimming removed 4 bases from V and 1 base from J; junction bases left unmatched: 3. Germline V gene lookup returns CDR1 SGHRS and CDR2 YFSETQ. The length of the CDR3 is 16 residues. The CDR3 here is CASSRGLAGGTDTQYF. The CDR3 nucleotides are TGCGCCAGCAGCCGCGGACTAGCGGGGGGCACAGATACGCAGTATTTT.

The genes are TRBV19 and TRBJ1-2; possibly TRBD1 for D (5 bases). The germline CDR1 and CDR2 sequences are LNHDA and SQIVND (reference sequence). The CDR3 loop spans 13 amino acids. The V gene lost 9 bases and the J gene lost 6 bases, with 17 bases spanning the gap. In DNA, the CDR3 is TGTGCCAGCCGTGGGAGAGGGGTCCATGGCTACACCTTC. This translates into CASRGRGVHGYTF. The full variable domain, rest sourced from reference TRBV19 and TRBJ1-2, is DGGITQSPKYLFRKEGQNVTLSCEQNLNHDAMYWYRQDPGQGLRLIYYSQIVNDFQKGDIAEGYSVSREKKESFPLTVTSAQKNPTAFYLCASRGRGVHGYTFGSGTRLTVV.

This clone was found once. The chain carries TRBV19 and TRBJ1-6, with D possibly TRBD1 on 6 matching bases. Trimming took off 6 bases at V and 9 bases at J, with 15 bases between the two ends. This CDR3 spans 14 amino acids. The germline CDR1 and CDR2 sequences are LNHDA and SQIVND (reference sequence). The CDR3, as DNA: TGTGCCAGTAGCGTTGACAGGCTTCTTTCACCCCTCCACTTT. Translated: CASSVDRLLSPLHF.

The chain links TRBV12-3 or TRBV12-4 to TRBJ2-1; maybe TRBD2 (5 bases). This CDR3 region has 12 residues. Trimming took off 6 bases at V and 9 bases at J, with 12 bases between the two ends. The chain's CDR3 is CASRRLAFEQFF. CDR3 nucleotide sequence: TGTGCCAGCAGGCGCCTAGCATTTGAGCAGTTCTTC.